A single sample is the source of the 28 T cell receptor beta chains below, sequenced in a study of control samples from healthy donors and cancer patients. The data were produced by immunoSEQ multiplex PCR, yet TCRdb's version contains in-frame clones alone and is incomplete. Here the sample spans some 76,000 clones, about nine tenths being singletons. Sample: PBMCs. The origin of the receptors is a woman aged 50 to 65 with colorectal cancer.

A single count supports this clone. CDR3 residues: CASSHGGQEYGYTF. The CDR3 DNA sequence: TGTGCCAGCAGCCACGGGGGGCAGGAATATGGCTACACCTTC. The chain links TRBV28 to TRBJ1-2, with D possibly TRBD1 on 6 matching bases. Germline V lookup: CDR1 MDHEN, CDR2 SYDVKM. Trimming left V 6 bases short and J 5 bases short, with 16 bases between. This CDR3 has 14 amino acids.

As DNA, the CDR3 is TGTGCCAGCAGTCCCAGGACCTGGGGAAAACTGTTTTTT. Translated: CASSPRTWGKLFF. The chain combines TRBV12-3 or TRBV12-4 with TRBJ1-4; D is uncertain. Trimming removed 5 bases at V and 10 bases at J, with 14 bases between. The CDR3 is made up of 13 amino acids.

The rearrangement joins TRBV5-1 to TRBJ2-1; D unresolved. Germline CDR1 SGHRS, CDR2 YFSETQ. V shed 3 bases and J shed 5 bases, with 3 bases lying between them. CDR3 length: 11 amino acids. CDR3 sequence (DNA): TGCGCCAGCAGCTGGAACAATGAGCAGTTCTTC. This encodes CASSWNNEQFF.

The rearrangement uses TRBV11-3 and TRBJ2-7; TRBD1 might be the D (5 bases). The V end was cut by 8 bases, the J end by 2 bases, with 10 bases between. The CDR3 consists of 12 residues. CDR1 and CDR2 from the germline V gene are SGHNT and YENEEA. CDR3 in DNA: TGTGCCAGCGACCTAGGGGCCTACGAGCAGTACGTC. As protein: CASDLGAYEQYV.

V and J are TRBV7-9 and TRBJ2-5; D is perhaps TRBD2 (7 bases). The CDR3 is 15 residues long. Germline V gives CDR1 SEHNR, CDR2 FQNEAQ (reference sequence). Trimming shortened V by 1 base and J by 2 bases, and 11 bases separated the two germline ends. This chain's CDR3 is CASSLVGGQQETQYF. The DNA of the CDR3 is TGTGCCAGCAGCTTAGTGGGGGGGCAGCAAGAGACCCAGTACTTC.

The rearrangement links TRBV7-9 to TRBJ1-1; no clear D gene. V gave up 4 bases and J gave up 0 bases, with 3 bases separating them. CDR3 size: 12 residues. CDR1 and CDR2 from the germline V gene are SEHNR and FQNEAQ (reference sequence). Here the CDR3 reads CASSSMNTEAFF. CDR3 coding DNA: TGTGCCAGCAGCTCTATGAACACTGAAGCTTTCTTT. Looking up the rest from reference TRBV7-9 and TRBJ1-1 gives the full variable domain: DTGVSQNPRHKITKRGQNVTFRCDPISEHNRLYWYRQTLGQGPEFLTYFQNEAQLEKSRLLSDRFSAERPKGSFSTLEIQRTEQGDSAMYLCASSSMNTEAFFGQGTRLTVV.

The chain carries TRBV2 and TRBJ1-1; D possibly corresponds to TRBD1 (5 bases). V lost 7 bases and J 9 bases, leaving 18 bases between the germline ends. The CDR3 length is 13 residues. Germline V gives CDR1 SNHLY, CDR2 FYNNEI. The CDR3 coding sequence is TGTGCCAGCACTTCGGGACCCACCTGGAAAGCTTTCTTT. Residues: CASTSGPTWKAFF.

The rearrangement links TRBV4-1 to TRBJ2-2; maybe TRBD2 (6 bases). Germline values: CDR1 MGHRA, CDR2 YSYEKL. The V end lost 8 bases, the J end lost 3 bases, and 10 bases lay between the germline ends. The CDR3 has 13 residues. In DNA form, the CDR3 reads TGCGCCAGCGGGGGGATATACACCGGGGAGCTGTTTTTT. It is translated as CASGGIYTGELFF.

This clone was observed a single time. The chain links TRBV9 to TRBJ1-5; D remains unclear. Germline CDR1 reads SGDLS; CDR2 reads YYNGEE. The CDR3 has 13 residues. Trimming took 0 bases from V and 4 from J, leaving 5 bases between them. The CDR3 loop is CASSVDPNQPQHF. The CDR3, as DNA: TGTGCCAGCAGCGTAGACCCGAATCAGCCCCAGCATTTT.

The rearrangement joins TRBV7-2 to TRBJ1-4, with D possibly matching TRBD1 (6 bases). With 5 bases removed from V and 8 bases from J, the gap between germline ends came to 15 bases. Germline lookup yields CDR1 SGHTA and CDR2 FQGNSA. The CDR3 contains 14 residues. The CDR3 protein is CASSPRGEGEKLFF. The CDR3 DNA sequence: TGTGCCAGCAGCCCTAGGGGGGAAGGGGAAAAACTGTTTTTT.

A word on this clone: Other DNA sequences within the sample encode an identical CDR3. The gene calls are TRBV7-9 and TRBJ1-4; D is possibly TRBD1 (5 bases). CDR3 length equals 14 residues. V was clipped by 2 bases and J by 8 bases, with 12 bases between them. From germline, CDR1 is SEHNR and CDR2 FQNEAQ (reference sequence). The CDR3 spells CASSLSGTGEKLFF. As DNA, the CDR3 is TGTGCCAGCAGCTTATCAGGTACAGGAGAAAAACTGTTTTTT.

CDR3 loop: CASTQGREGYTF. For the CDR3, the DNA is TGTGCCAGCACCCAGGGGCGGGAGGGCTACACCTTC. This chain connects TRBV6-1 to TRBJ1-2; weak D call: TRBD1 (6 bases). Per germline, CDR1 MNHNS and CDR2 SASEGT. V lost 7 bases and J 8 bases, leaving 14 bases between the germline ends. This CDR3 region has 12 residues.

The chain combines TRBV3-1 (or the pseudogene TRBV3-2) with TRBJ1-5; 7 positions match TRBD1. The V segment lost 6 bases and the J segment 0 bases; nucleotides outside the gene matches: 14. CDR3 length: 18 amino acids. CDR1 is LGHDT and CDR2 is YNNKEL in the germline V gene (reference sequence). The CDR3, as DNA: TGTGCCAGCAGACCCGCCGGGACAGAATACAATAGCAATCAGCCCCAGCATTTT. It is translated as CASRPAGTEYNSNQPQHF.

The genes are TRBV3-1 (or the pseudogene TRBV3-2) and TRBJ1-5; D is possibly TRBD1 (5 bases). The CDR3 sequence is 16 residues long. The germline gives CDR1 LGHDT, CDR2 YNNKEL (reference sequence). V was cut by 2 bases and J by 5 bases, with 16 bases left in between. CDR3 region: CASSQRDLDTYQPQHF. DNA of the CDR3: TGTGCCAGCAGCCAAAGGGATCTGGACACGTATCAGCCCCAGCATTTT.

The chain combines TRBV5-6 with TRBJ1-5; D remains ambiguous. V shed 0 bases and J shed 4 bases, with 8 bases lying between them. The CDR3 runs 14 residues. Germline V gene data show CDR1 as SGHDT and CDR2 as YYEEEE. The DNA of the CDR3 is TGTGCCAGCAGCTTGGAGGGCAGTAATCAGCCCCAGCATTTT. Translating it yields CASSLEGSNQPQHF.

This rearrangement joins TRBV27 to TRBJ2-5, with a possible D match to TRBD2 (6 bases). This CDR3 region has 14 residues. The ends were cut back, 5 bases at V and 4 bases at J, with 14 bases in the middle. CDR1 MNHEY and CDR2 SMNVEV come from the germline V gene (reference sequence). The CDR3 sequence is CASSPLGGGETQYF. Here the CDR3 DNA reads TGTGCCAGCAGTCCCCTCGGGGGTGGAGAGACCCAGTACTTC.

The genes are TRBV6-4 and TRBJ2-1; 10 nucleotides match TRBD1. V shed 5 bases, J shed 8 bases, and the junction held 6 bases outside the gene matches. Germline CDR1 reads MRHNA; CDR2 reads SNTAGT. This CDR3 is 14 amino acids long. The CDR3 sequence: CASSPGQGRDEQFF. CDR3 nucleotides: TGTGCCAGCAGTCCGGGACAGGGGAGGGATGAGCAGTTCTTC.

The chain joins TRBV7-6 to TRBJ2-3; TRBD2 matches 8 bases. CDR1 and CDR2 from the germline V gene are SGHVS and FNYEAQ. Trimming at V came to 5 bases and at J to 2 bases, leaving 3 bases not matched to a gene. The CDR3 length is 14 residues. The CDR3 sequence is CASSPGGDTDTQYF. DNA of the CDR3: TGTGCCAGCAGCCCCGGGGGGGACACAGATACGCAGTATTTT.

The table lists this clone with a count of one. The J gene is TRBJ2-3, the V gene TRBV3-1 (or the pseudogene TRBV3-2); no definite D call. Germline V CDR1 and CDR2: LGHDT, YNNKEL (reference sequence). The V gene lost 0 bases and the J gene lost 2 bases, with 12 bases spanning the gap. The CDR3 runs to 16 residues. The CDR3 spells CASSQELPSITDTQYF. CDR3 DNA sequence: TGTGCCAGCAGCCAAGAGCTTCCCTCCATCACAGATACGCAGTATTTT.

The sample holds one count of this clone. This chain uses TRBV9 with TRBJ2-3; the D call may be TRBD1 or TRBD2 (6 bases each). CDR1 SGDLS and CDR2 YYNGEE come from the germline V gene. Trimming left V 0 bases short and J 5 bases short, with 13 bases between. The CDR3 has 15 amino acids. The CDR3 loop is CASSVDGGRGDTQYF. For the CDR3, the DNA is TGTGCCAGCAGCGTAGACGGGGGCCGCGGAGATACGCAGTATTTT.

The chain carries TRBV10-3 and TRBJ1-2; TRBD1 matches at 8 bases. Germline assignment: CDR1 ENHRY and CDR2 SYGVKD. This CDR3 contains 10 residues. In DNA, the CDR3 is TGTGGGGACAGGCAGTATGGCTACACCTTC. This gives the protein CGDRQYGYTF.

The CDR3, as DNA: TGTGCCAGCTCACCGGGGACAGGGGGCGACTATGGCTACACCTTC. Its translation is CASSPGTGGDYGYTF. The chain couples TRBV18 to TRBJ1-2; TRBD1 aligns across 12 bases. Germline V gene lookup returns CDR1 KGHSH and CDR2 LQKENI. This CDR3 contains 15 residues. J was trimmed by 3 bases and V by 3 bases; bases with no gene match: 2.

This chain connects TRBV4-1 to TRBJ2-5; D is undetermined. Germline CDR1 and CDR2: MGHRA and YSYEKL. Deletions cut 4 bases from V and 3 bases from J, with 3 bases between. CDR3 length equals 11 residues. The CDR3 nucleotides read TGCGCCAGCAGCCCCAAAGAGACCCAGTACTTC. Residues: CASSPKETQYF.

The CDR3 region has the DNA TGCGCCAGCAGGGCGGGGGTCGACTATGGCTACACCTTC. Translation: CASRAGVDYGYTF. The chain couples TRBV5-1 to TRBJ1-2, with a possible D match to TRBD1 (5 bases). The V end lost 5 bases, the J end lost 3 bases, and 11 bases lay between the germline ends. Germline loops: CDR1 SGHRS, CDR2 YFSETQ. The CDR3 has 13 amino acids.

V is TRBV2 and J is TRBJ1-4; no definite D call. CDR3 length: 13 amino acids. The V gene lost 8 bases and the J gene lost 3 bases, with 10 bases spanning the gap. The germline CDR1 and CDR2 sequences are SNHLY and FYNNEI. DNA for the CDR3: TGTGCCAGCCGCTCATCCGCTAATGAAAAACTGTTTTTT. Amino acids: CASRSSANEKLFF. Together with reference TRBV2 and TRBJ1-4, the CDR3 gives the full variable domain: EPEVTQTPSHQVTQMGQEVILRCVPISNHLYFYWYRQILGQKVEFLVSFYNNEISEKSEIFDDQFSVERPDGSNFTLKIRSTKLEDSAMYFCASRSSANEKLFFGSGTQLSVL.

Of note for this clone: The sample holds other DNA sequences that translate to the same CDR3. V gene TRBV5-5 combines with J gene TRBJ2-7, with 8 bases that match TRBD1. The germline CDR1 and CDR2 sequences are SGHKS and YYEKEE (reference sequence). The J segment lost 2 bases and the V segment lost 2 bases, leaving 3 bases of the junction unmatched. The CDR3 totals 14 residues. The CDR3 here is CASSLRTGPYEQYV. In DNA form, the CDR3 reads TGTGCCAGCAGCTTAAGGACAGGGCCCTACGAGCAGTACGTC.

The chain couples TRBV3-1 (or the pseudogene TRBV3-2) to TRBJ1-1; TRBD1 is a possible D gene (5 bases). The CDR3 loop spans 13 amino acids. CDR1 LGHDT and CDR2 YNNKEL come from the germline V gene (reference sequence). Deletions cut 2 bases from V and 5 bases from J, with 9 bases between. CDR3 region: CASSQMEGTEAFF. In nucleotides, the CDR3 is TGTGCCAGCAGCCAAATGGAGGGGACTGAAGCTTTCTTT.

The chain links TRBV19 to TRBJ2-2; tentative D call: TRBD1 (6 bases). CDR3 size: 13 residues. The germline V and J ends were trimmed by 3 bases and 8 bases, with 10 bases remaining between them. CDR1 is LNHDA and CDR2 is SQIVND in the germline V gene (reference sequence). CDR3 DNA: TGTGCCAGTAGTATGACCAGGGGTGGGGAGCTGTTTTTT. Protein product: CASSMTRGGELFF.